This T cell receptor (beta chain) derives from a study of T cell responses to AZD1222 COVID-19 vaccine. Produced via immunoSEQ multiplex PCR; TCRdb's table is partial and in-frame only. This repertoire shows under 150,000 clones, 90% found once; its top ten account for around 6.9%. The CDR3 spans 14 residues. Germline V gives CDR1 SGHAT, CDR2 FQNNGV. V was cut by 0 bases and J by 7 bases, with 13 bases left in between. The sequence was obtained from an adult in good health. Material: peripheral blood, obtained on day 0 of AZD1222 vaccination. The chain joins TRBV11-2 to TRBJ2-7, with a weak D call TRBD1 (5 bases). The CDR3 protein is CASSLEQNRLEQYF. In nucleotides, the CDR3 is TGTGCCAGCAGCTTAGAGCAGAACAGGCTGGAGCAGTACTTC.